This is a list of T cell receptor beta chains from one sample in a study of cytomegalovirus exposure and HLA in healthy donors. Some clones are missing from TCRdb's copy, which holds only in-frame ones; the method was immunoSEQ multiplex PCR. The table lists 130,000 to 150,000 clones, around 86% of them singletons. The specimen was PBMCs. The origin of the receptors is a woman aged 25 to 45 in good health and CMV-seronegative. Both conserved end residues are part of each CDR3. D genes are given only for firm matches. A clone size is listed for some rows: how often the clone was seen (once, few, many), or a class if it is expanded.

J	D	size	V	CDR3	DNA
TRBJ2-5	TRBD1	NA	TRBV7-9	CASSLGTGGFTETQYF	TGTGCCAGCAGCTTAGGTACAGGGGGTTTTACAGAGACCCAGTACTTC
TRBJ2-3	NA	NA	TRBV7-9	CASSAGPEVSTDTQYF	TGTGCCAGCAGCGCGGGCCCCGAAGTGAGCACAGATACGCAGTATTTT
TRBJ2-1	TRBD2	NA	TRBV18	CASSLLGAGEGDEQFF	TGTGCCAGCTCACTCCTAGGAGCGGGAGAGGGGGATGAGCAGTTCTTC
TRBJ1-2	NA	once	TRBV19	CASSIARGWGYTF	TGTGCCAGTAGTATTGCCAGGGGTTGGGGCTACACCTTC
TRBJ1-5	NA	NA	TRBV19	CASSMARGAPLPQHF	TGTGCCAGTAGTATGGCCCGGGGGGCACCTCTGCCCCAGCATTTT
TRBJ2-7	NA	NA	TRBV19	CASSIGQSPYEQYF	TGTGCCAGTAGTATAGGACAGTCCCCCTACGAGCAGTACTTC
TRBJ2-7	TRBD2	once	TRBV29-1	CSGTSGSYEQYF	TGCAGCGGAACTAGCGGGAGCTACGAGCAGTACTTC
TRBJ1-3	TRBD1	NA	TRBV4-1	CASSQVDRGRGNTIYF	TGCGCCAGCAGCCAAGTTGACAGGGGAAGGGGAAACACCATATATTTT
TRBJ2-7	NA	NA	TRBV28	CASSSVLQGEQYF	TGTGCCAGCAGTTCAGTACTACAAGGCGAGCAGTACTTC
TRBJ1-4	NA	few	TRBV28	CATPGWGRVNEKLFF	TGTGCCACCCCGGGTTGGGGCAGAGTTAATGAAAAACTGTTTTTT
TRBJ2-5	NA	NA	TRBV5-8	CASSFRQETQYF	TGTGCCAGCAGCTTTCGTCAAGAGACCCAGTACTTC
TRBJ2-7	NA	NA	TRBV2	CASRLGDTGEQYF	TGTGCCAGCAGGCTGGGGGACACCGGCGAGCAGTACTTC
TRBJ2-7	TRBD1	few	TRBV27	CASSLPDRGQSYEQYF	TGTGCCAGCAGTTTACCTGACAGGGGGCAGTCCTACGAGCAGTACTTC
TRBJ2-7	NA	NA	TRBV19	CASSSRQLDDEQYF	TGTGCCAGTAGTTCCCGACAGCTAGACGACGAGCAGTACTTC
TRBJ2-7	NA	NA	TRBV18	CASSLQGIEQYF	TGTGCCAGCTCATTGCAGGGTATTGAGCAGTACTTC
TRBJ2-3	TRBD2	NA	TRBV7-8	CASSWTSGFTDTQYF	TGTGCCAGCAGCTGGACTAGCGGGTTTACAGATACGCAGTATTTT
TRBJ2-3	TRBD2	NA	TRBV19	CASRNEAGPGGTQYF	TGTGCCAGTAGGAACGAAGCGGGGCCCGGCGGTACGCAGTATTTT
TRBJ1-3	NA	few	TRBV5-1	CASSWSQGIVGNTIYF	TGCGCCAGCAGCTGGAGCCAGGGGATCGTTGGAAACACCATATATTTT
TRBJ1-4	NA	NA	TRBV28	CASSLSQGMYEKLFF	TGTGCCAGCAGTTTATCCCAGGGGATGTACGAAAAACTGTTTTTT
TRBJ2-7	TRBD2	NA	TRBV7-8	CASSFLAGVSYEQYF	TGTGCCAGCAGCTTCTTAGCGGGGGTTTCCTACGAGCAGTACTTC
TRBJ1-6	NA	few	TRBV6-6	CASSYSGGDNSPLHF	TGTGCCAGCAGTTACTCCGGGGGGGATAATTCACCCCTCCACTTT
TRBJ2-5	TRBD2	once	TRBV5-1	CASSLGREGLQETQYF	TGCGCCAGCAGCTTGGGGCGGGAGGGCCTCCAAGAGACCCAGTACTTC
TRBJ1-5	NA	NA	TRBV7-2	CASSLVWGGGQPQHF	TGTGCCAGCAGCTTAGTGTGGGGAGGGGGTCAGCCCCAGCATTTT
TRBJ2-7	NA	NA	TRBV2	CASSEAPTPTYEQYF	TGTGCCAGCAGTGAAGCGCCGACACCTACCTACGAGCAGTACTTC
TRBJ1-1	NA	few	TRBV5-1	CASSVDRNTEAFF	TGCGCCAGCAGCGTGGACAGGAACACTGAAGCTTTCTTT
TRBJ2-7	TRBD1	NA	TRBV11-3	CASSPRGDRAPYEQYF	TGTGCCAGCAGCCCCCGAGGGGACAGGGCACCCTACGAGCAGTACTTC
TRBJ1-6	NA	few	TRBV6-5	CASSYSRGLGSPLHF	TGTGCCAGCAGTTACTCGCGGGGCCTGGGGTCACCCCTCCACTTT
TRBJ2-3	NA	NA	TRBV5-4	CASSFGSTDTQYF	TGTGCCAGCAGCTTCGGTAGCACAGATACGCAGTATTTT
TRBJ2-5	NA	NA	TRBV7-3	CASSPGGPETQYF	TGTGCCAGCAGCCCAGGGGGGCCTGAGACCCAGTACTTC
TRBJ1-1	NA	NA	TRBV29-1	CSVEVAVAGETEAFF	TGCAGCGTTGAAGTGGCCGTTGCGGGAGAAACTGAAGCTTTCTTT
TRBJ1-3	NA	NA	TRBV18	CASSPTISGNTIYF	TGTGCCAGCTCACCGACAATTTCTGGAAACACCATATATTTT
TRBJ1-1	NA	NA	TRBV5-4	CASSAGRRNTEAFF	TGTGCCAGCAGCGCGGGACGGAGGAACACTGAAGCTTTCTTT
TRBJ2-7	NA	NA	TRBV2	CASMASPYEQYF	TGTGCCAGCATGGCCTCCCCCTACGAGCAGTACTTC
TRBJ2-5	TRBD2	NA	TRBV5-1	CASSWGSSGEAETQYF	TGCGCCAGCAGCTGGGGAAGTAGCGGGGAGGCAGAGACCCAGTACTTC
TRBJ2-5	TRBD2	NA	TRBV7-6	CASSYPAGVETQYF	TGTGCCAGCAGCTATCCGGCGGGGGTAGAGACCCAGTACTTC
TRBJ2-5	NA	NA	TRBV7-9	CASSLMTAAGTQYF	TGTGCCAGCAGCTTAATGACGGCGGCCGGGACCCAGTACTTC
TRBJ1-4	NA	once	TRBV30	CAWGTNTGEKLFF	TGTGCCTGGGGTACTAACACGGGGGAAAAACTGTTTTTT
TRBJ2-3	NA	once	TRBV5-6	CASSSGTPPATQYF	TGTGCCAGCAGCTCAGGGACTCCCCCCGCCACGCAGTATTTT
TRBJ2-7	TRBD1	NA	TRBV30	CAWSVIGTVNTYEQYF	TGTGCCTGGAGTGTAATCGGGACAGTTAACACCTACGAGCAGTACTTC